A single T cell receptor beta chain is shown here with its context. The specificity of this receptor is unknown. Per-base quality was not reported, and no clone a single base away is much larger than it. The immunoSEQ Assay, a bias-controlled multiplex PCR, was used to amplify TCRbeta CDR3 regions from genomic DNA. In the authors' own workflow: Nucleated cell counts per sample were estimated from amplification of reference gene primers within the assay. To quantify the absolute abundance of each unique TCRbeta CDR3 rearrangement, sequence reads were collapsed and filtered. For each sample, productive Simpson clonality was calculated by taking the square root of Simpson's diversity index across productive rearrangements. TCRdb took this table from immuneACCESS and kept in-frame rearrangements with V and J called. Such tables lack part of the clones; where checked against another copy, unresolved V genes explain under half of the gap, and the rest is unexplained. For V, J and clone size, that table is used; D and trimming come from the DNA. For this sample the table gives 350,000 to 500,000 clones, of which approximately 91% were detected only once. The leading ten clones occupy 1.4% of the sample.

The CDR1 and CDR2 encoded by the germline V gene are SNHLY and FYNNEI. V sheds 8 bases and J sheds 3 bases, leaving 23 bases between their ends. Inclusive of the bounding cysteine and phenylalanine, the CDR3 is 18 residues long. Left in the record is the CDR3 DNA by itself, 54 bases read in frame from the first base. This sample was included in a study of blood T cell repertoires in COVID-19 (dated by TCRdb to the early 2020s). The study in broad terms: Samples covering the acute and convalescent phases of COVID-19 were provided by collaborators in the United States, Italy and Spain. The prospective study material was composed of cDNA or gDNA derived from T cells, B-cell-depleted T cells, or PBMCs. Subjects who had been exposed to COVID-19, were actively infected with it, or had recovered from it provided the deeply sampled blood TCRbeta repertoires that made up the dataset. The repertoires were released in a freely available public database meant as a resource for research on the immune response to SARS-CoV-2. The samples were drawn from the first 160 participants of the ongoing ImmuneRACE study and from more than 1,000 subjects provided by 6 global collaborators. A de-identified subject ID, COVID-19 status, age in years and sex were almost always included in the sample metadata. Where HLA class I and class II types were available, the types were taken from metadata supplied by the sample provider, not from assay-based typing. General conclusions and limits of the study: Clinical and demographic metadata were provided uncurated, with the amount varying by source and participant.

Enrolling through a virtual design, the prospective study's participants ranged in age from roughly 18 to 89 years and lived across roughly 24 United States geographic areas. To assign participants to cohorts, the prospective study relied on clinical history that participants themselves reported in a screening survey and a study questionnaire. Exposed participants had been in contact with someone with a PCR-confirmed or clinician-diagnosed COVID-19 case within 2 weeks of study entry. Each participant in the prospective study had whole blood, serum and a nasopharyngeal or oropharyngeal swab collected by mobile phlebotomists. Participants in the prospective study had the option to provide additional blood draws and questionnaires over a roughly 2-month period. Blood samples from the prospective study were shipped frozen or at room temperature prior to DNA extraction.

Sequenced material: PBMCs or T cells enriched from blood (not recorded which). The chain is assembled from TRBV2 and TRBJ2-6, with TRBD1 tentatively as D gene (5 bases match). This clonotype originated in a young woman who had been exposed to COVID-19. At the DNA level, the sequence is TGTGCCAGCGAAAGTCCCAAGAGTGGGCAGGGTGGGGCCAACGTCCTGACTTTC. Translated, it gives CASESPKSGQGGANVLTF.